The 22 T cell receptor beta chains below were found in one sample sequenced in a study of Ad26.COV2.S vaccination and SARS-CoV-2 variants. Treatment denoted: some 19 received Ad26.COV2.S at low or high dose, single or two shots; 5 received placebo; per-sample allocation not given. Specimen acquisition occurred on day 63 following the initial vaccine or placebo injection. Profiled with immunoSEQ multiplex PCR; TCRdb holds only in-frame clones, not every one. The sample contains about 440,000 clones, around 90% of which appear only once. The source was peripheral blood, collected in a trial of Ad26.COV2.S vaccine versus placebo. The receptors here all came from a person between 18 and 60 years old who received the Ad26.COV2.S COVID-19 vaccine or a placebo.

This chain uses TRBV5-1 with TRBJ2-2; a possible D gene is TRBD2 (6 bases). Trimming pared 5 bases from V and 2 bases from J, leaving 13 bases between. Germline V gene data show CDR1 as SGHRS and CDR2 as YFSETQ. The CDR3 extends over 15 amino acids. The CDR3, as DNA: TGCGCCAGCAGGGTTGCGGGACCTAACACCGGGGAGCTGTTTTTT. It yields the protein CASRVAGPNTGELFF.

The chain has TRBV9 and TRBJ2-4, with 9 bases aligning to TRBD2. The CDR3 extends over 14 amino acids. CDR1 SGDLS and CDR2 YYNGEE come from the germline V gene. The V segment lost 0 bases and the J segment 9 bases; nucleotides outside the gene matches: 4. The CDR3 sequence is CASSVGSSGGIQYF. The CDR3 bases are TGTGCCAGCAGCGTAGGGAGTAGCGGGGGCATTCAGTACTTC.

The chain couples TRBV6-5 to TRBJ1-3; TRBD1 aligns across 8 bases. The CDR3 sequence is 14 residues long. Germline CDR1 reads MNHEY; CDR2 reads SVGAGI. The J segment lost 0 bases and the V segment lost 9 bases, leaving 4 bases of the junction unmatched. The CDR3 reads CARTGDYSGNTIYF. The CDR3 DNA sequence: TGTGCCAGGACAGGGGACTACTCTGGAAACACCATATATTTT.

V and J are TRBV28 and TRBJ2-3, with D tentatively TRBD1 (6 bases). The CDR3 loop spans 12 amino acids. Germline V gene data show CDR1 as MDHEN and CDR2 as SYDVKM. Trimming removed 5 bases at V and 14 bases at J, with 17 bases between. The CDR3 is CASSAAGTFGYF. In DNA, the CDR3 is TGTGCCAGCAGTGCAGCCGGGACATTCGGGTATTTT.

The chain recombines TRBV18 with TRBJ2-1; D not resolved. This CDR3 spans 11 amino acids. Deletions cut 6 bases from V and 6 bases from J, with 6 bases between. Germline lookup yields CDR1 KGHSH and CDR2 LQKENI. The CDR3 region is CASSSPNEQFF. The CDR3 DNA is TGTGCCAGCTCGTCGCCCAATGAGCAGTTCTTC. Variable domain in full (rest from reference TRBV18 and TRBJ2-1): NAGVMQNPRHLVRRRGQEARLRCSPMKGHSHVYWYRQLPEEGLKFMVYLQKENIIDESGMPKERFSAEFPKEGPSILRIQQVVRGDSAAYFCASSSPNEQFFGPGTRLTVL.

This clone was detected a few times. The rearrangement joins TRBV6-5 to TRBJ1-2, with D possibly matching TRBD1 (6 bases). The CDR3 runs 15 residues. V lost 4 bases and J 3 bases, leaving 15 bases between the germline ends. From germline, CDR1 is MNHEY and CDR2 SVGAGI. CDR3 protein: CASSSPTRGDYGYTF. CDR3 coding DNA: TGTGCCAGCAGTTCCCCCACCAGGGGCGACTATGGCTACACCTTC.

The chain combines TRBV28 with TRBJ1-5, with D possibly being TRBD1 (5 bases). The V and J ends lost 3 bases and 7 bases respectively, with 10 bases between them. CDR1 and CDR2 (germline): MDHEN, SYDVKM. The CDR3 is 13 residues long. The CDR3 DNA reads as TGTGCCAGCAGTTTTAGGGGTGAACAGCCCCAGCATTTT. Translation: CASSFRGEQPQHF. Using reference TRBV28 and TRBJ1-5 for the parts outside the CDR3, the full variable domain is DVKVTQSSRYLVKRTGEKVFLECVQDMDHENMFWYRQDPGLGLRLIYFSYDVKMKEKGDIPEGYSVSREKKERFSLILESASTNQTSMYLCASSFRGEQPQHFGDGTRLSIL.

The chain recombines TRBV7-9 with TRBJ2-5, with 12 bases fitting TRBD2. Germline lookup yields CDR1 SEHNR and CDR2 FQNEAQ (reference sequence). After removal of 5 bases from V and 5 bases from J, the junction contained 12 bases not matched to a gene. This CDR3 comprises 17 residues. This CDR3 reads CASSLTSGRAGRETQYF. The CDR3 bases are TGTGCCAGCAGCCTGACTAGCGGGAGAGCTGGGAGGGAGACCCAGTACTTC. The full variable domain, completed using reference TRBV7-9 and TRBJ2-5, is DTGVSQNPRHKITKRGQNVTFRCDPISEHNRLYWYRQTLGQGPEFLTYFQNEAQLEKSRLLSDRFSAERPKGSFSTLEIQRTEQGDSAMYLCASSLTSGRAGRETQYFGPGTRLLVL.

The chain carries TRBV5-6 and TRBJ1-2; TRBD1 aligns across 11 bases. This CDR3 has 16 residues. V lost 6 bases to trimming and J lost 6 bases; unmatched junction nucleotides: 13. Germline CDR1 SGHDT, CDR2 YYEEEE. The DNA for the CDR3 is TGTGCCAGCACCGGACAGGGGGCGTTTTTTTTTGATGGCTACACCTTC. Amino acid sequence: CASTGQGAFFFDGYTF.

The chain carries TRBV6-6 and TRBJ1-2; a possible D gene is TRBD1 (6 bases). The CDR3 spans 14 residues. Germline values: CDR1 MNHNY, CDR2 SVGAGI (reference sequence). Deletions cut 2 bases from V and 5 bases from J, with 12 bases between. The CDR3 sequence: CASSYRGQGYGYTF. CDR3 nucleotides: TGTGCCAGCAGTTACCGGGGGCAGGGATATGGCTACACCTTC.

This clone came up many times. This chain links TRBV2 with TRBJ2-7; 11 positions match TRBD2. V lost 7 bases to trimming and J lost 3 bases; unmatched junction nucleotides: 8. The CDR3 sequence is 15 residues long. Germline CDR1 SNHLY, CDR2 FYNNEI. CDR3 region: CASTRGTSGVYEQYF. CDR3 nucleotide sequence: TGTGCCAGCACCCGCGGGACTAGCGGCGTCTACGAGCAGTACTTC. Looking up the rest from reference TRBV2 and TRBJ2-7 gives the full variable domain: EPEVTQTPSHQVTQMGQEVILRCVPISNHLYFYWYRQILGQKVEFLVSFYNNEISEKSEIFDDQFSVERPDGSNFTLKIRSTKLEDSAMYFCASTRGTSGVYEQYFGPGTRLTVT.

The chain joins TRBV3-1 (or the pseudogene TRBV3-2) to TRBJ2-5, with D possibly called TRBD1 or TRBD2 (6 bases each). Germline values: CDR1 LGHDT, CDR2 YNNKEL (reference sequence). The CDR3 has 16 residues. The V and J ends lost 5 bases and 5 bases respectively, with 21 bases between them. In nucleotides, the CDR3 is TGTGCCAGCAGCATCCAGGGACGGGGGCTTGGGGAGACCCAGTACTTC. This translates into CASSIQGRGLGETQYF.

The chain links TRBV19 to TRBJ1-5; a possible D gene is TRBD1 (6 bases). V was cut by 3 bases and J by 11 bases, with 14 bases left in between. The CDR3 sequence is 13 residues long. Germline CDR1 is LNHDA and CDR2 is SQIVND (reference sequence). The DNA of the CDR3 is TGTGCCAGTAGTATGGTGGGGGCTTGGGCCCAGCATTTT. It yields the protein CASSMVGAWAQHF.

This chain connects TRBV19 to TRBJ1-2; no firm D call. Germline V gene lookup returns CDR1 LNHDA and CDR2 SQIVND (reference sequence). Trimming took 7 bases from V and 3 from J, leaving 9 bases between them. This CDR3 has 12 amino acids. Here the CDR3 reads CASTVADYGYTF. CDR3 nucleotide sequence: TGTGCCAGTACCGTAGCGGACTATGGCTACACCTTC.

The V gene is TRBV7-3, the J gene TRBJ2-3; tentatively, D is TRBD2 (6 bases). The CDR3 spans 15 residues. Trimming shortened V by 1 base and J by 5 bases, and 13 bases separated the two germline ends. The germline CDR1 and CDR2 sequences are SGHTA and FQGTGA. The CDR3 nucleotides read TGTGCCAGCAGCTTAATAGGCGGGATTGGAGATACGCAGTATTTT. It codes for CASSLIGGIGDTQYF. Supplemented by reference TRBV7-3 and TRBJ2-3, the full variable domain reads GAGVSQTPSNKVTEKGKYVELRCDPISGHTALYWYRQSLGQGPEFLIYFQGTGAADDSGLPNDRFFAVRPEGSVSTLKIQRTERGDSAVYLCASSLIGGIGDTQYFGPGTRLTVL.

This clone has only a few counts. CDR3 loop: CASSQIPQGRNYQPQHF. In DNA, the CDR3 is TGCGCCAGCAGCCAAATTCCCCAGGGCAGGAATTATCAGCCCCAGCATTTT. This sequence joins TRBV4-1 and TRBJ1-5; a weak D match, TRBD1 (5 bases). Trimming took 2 bases from V and 5 from J, leaving 19 bases between them. The germline V gene encodes CDR1 MGHRA and CDR2 YSYEKL. The CDR3 contains 17 residues.

The rearrangement links TRBV3-1 (or the pseudogene TRBV3-2) to TRBJ2-5, with D unclear. Trimming shortened V by 0 bases and J by 11 bases, and 10 bases separated the two germline ends. CDR1 and CDR2 from the germline V gene are LGHDT and YNNKEL (reference sequence). The CDR3 contains 12 residues. CDR3 DNA sequence: TGTGCCAGCAGCCAAGATCAACTGCAGCAGTACTTC. It is translated as CASSQDQLQQYF.

This clone was detected a few times. V and J are TRBV3-1 (or the pseudogene TRBV3-2) and TRBJ1-2; D call uncertain. The germline V gene has CDR1 LGHDT and CDR2 YNNKEL (reference sequence). This CDR3 comprises 15 residues. Deletions cut 1 base from V and 8 bases from J, with 17 bases between. The CDR3 protein is CASSQVLGSFGGYTF. The CDR3 DNA follows: TGTGCCAGCAGCCAAGTCTTGGGGTCGTTCGGCGGCTACACCTTC.

The rearrangement links TRBV18 to TRBJ2-1, with D possibly matching TRBD1 (6 bases). The CDR3 is 15 amino acids. Trimming took off 3 bases at V and 10 bases at J, with 19 bases between the two ends. Looked up from germline, CDR1 is KGHSH and CDR2 is LQKENI. In DNA, the CDR3 is TGTGCCAGCTCACCGTCAGGACAGAGGATCAGGGAGCAGTTCTTC. This sequence encodes CASSPSGQRIREQFF.

This chain links TRBV19 with TRBJ2-2, with TRBD1 as a possible D gene (5 bases). Per the germline V gene, CDR1 is LNHDA and CDR2 is SQIVND (reference sequence). The CDR3 totals 16 residues. The V end was cut by 2 bases, the J end by 0 bases, with 10 bases between. For the CDR3, the DNA is TGTGCCAGTAGTATACCCGCAGGGCCGAACACCGGGGAGCTGTTTTTT. Encoded protein: CASSIPAGPNTGELFF.

The chain has TRBV15 and TRBJ1-1, with D possibly matching TRBD1 (5 bases). With 0 bases removed from V and 8 bases from J, the gap between germline ends came to 16 bases. This CDR3 has 15 amino acids. The germline CDR1 and CDR2 sequences are LNHNV and YYDKDF (reference sequence). The CDR3 region has the DNA TGTGCCACCAGCAGAGACCGGATTGGGACCGGCGAAGCTTTCTTT. It yields the protein CATSRDRIGTGEAFF.

This sequence joins TRBV3-1 (or the pseudogene TRBV3-2) and TRBJ2-7, with a weak D call TRBD2 (5 bases). Germline loops: CDR1 LGHDT, CDR2 YNNKEL (reference sequence). The length of the CDR3 is 14 residues. V dropped 2 bases and J dropped 6 bases, with 14 bases sitting between them. In nucleotides, the CDR3 is TGTGCCAGCAGCCAAATACCCCGCGCGGGCGAGCAGTACTTC. Translation gives CASSQIPRAGEQYF.